The clone carrying this TCR beta chain was observed once. The antigen is unknown. There are 16 residues in the CDR3. V dropped 3 bases and J dropped 0; count of bases not matched to a gene: 6. Germline V lookup: CDR1 SGHNT, CDR2 YYREEE (reference sequence). This specimen comes from a study of cytomegalovirus exposure and HLA in healthy donors. Whole-study findings and limits: A few of the chains that were CMV-associated were confirmed in vitro to be specific for CMV antigens. Later on, an analysis found that several of the most significant clusters appeared to be linked to common viral pathogens, which included parvovirus B19. Likely technical artifact: a cluster of highly shared sequence variants.

PCR employed 60 Vbeta and 13 Jbeta primers. Some clones are missing from TCRdb's copy, which holds only in-frame ones; the method was immunoSEQ multiplex PCR. The sample includes about 150,000 clones, roughly 80% of them seen just once. The TCR sequence derives from a woman between 35 and 50 years old in good health and CMV-seronegative. Sequenced: PBMCs. The chain recombines TRBV5-4 with TRBJ2-3, with TRBD2 matching 8 bases. The CDR3 DNA reads TGTGCCAGCAGCTGGGACGGGGGGGAGAGCACAGATACGCAGTATTTT. Translated, it gives CASSWDGGESTDTQYF.